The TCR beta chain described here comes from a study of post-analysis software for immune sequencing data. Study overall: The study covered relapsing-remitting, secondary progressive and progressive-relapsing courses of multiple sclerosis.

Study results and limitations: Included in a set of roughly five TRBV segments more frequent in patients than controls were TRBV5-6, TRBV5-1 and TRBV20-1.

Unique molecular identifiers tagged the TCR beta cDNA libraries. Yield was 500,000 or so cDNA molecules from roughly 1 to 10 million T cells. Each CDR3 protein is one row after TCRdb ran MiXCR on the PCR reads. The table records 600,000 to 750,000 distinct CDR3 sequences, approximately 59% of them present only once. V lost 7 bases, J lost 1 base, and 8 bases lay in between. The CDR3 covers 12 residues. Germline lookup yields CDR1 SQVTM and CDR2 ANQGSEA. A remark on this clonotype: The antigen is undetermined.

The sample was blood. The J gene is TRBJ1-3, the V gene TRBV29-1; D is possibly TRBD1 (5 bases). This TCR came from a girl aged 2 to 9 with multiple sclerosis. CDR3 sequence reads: CSARTSGNTIYF. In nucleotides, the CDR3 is TGCAGCGCTCGGACATCTGGAAACACCATATATTTT.